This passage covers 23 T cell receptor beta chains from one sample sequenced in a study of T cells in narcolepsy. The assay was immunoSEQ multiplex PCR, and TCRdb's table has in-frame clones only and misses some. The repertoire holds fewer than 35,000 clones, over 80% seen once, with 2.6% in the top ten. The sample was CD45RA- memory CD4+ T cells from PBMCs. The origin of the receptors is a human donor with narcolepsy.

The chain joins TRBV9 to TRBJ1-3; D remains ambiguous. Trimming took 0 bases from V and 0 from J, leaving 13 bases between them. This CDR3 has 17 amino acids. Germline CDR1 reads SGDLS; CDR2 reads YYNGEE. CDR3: CASSVGDRMSSGNTIYF. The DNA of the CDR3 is TGTGCCAGCAGCGTAGGGGATCGAATGAGCTCTGGAAACACCATATATTTT.

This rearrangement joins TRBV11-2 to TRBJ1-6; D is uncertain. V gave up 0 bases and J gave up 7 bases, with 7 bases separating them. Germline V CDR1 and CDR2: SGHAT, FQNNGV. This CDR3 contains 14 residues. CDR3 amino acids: CASSLEQQNSPLHF. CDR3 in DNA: TGTGCCAGCAGCTTAGAACAGCAAAATTCACCCCTCCACTTT.

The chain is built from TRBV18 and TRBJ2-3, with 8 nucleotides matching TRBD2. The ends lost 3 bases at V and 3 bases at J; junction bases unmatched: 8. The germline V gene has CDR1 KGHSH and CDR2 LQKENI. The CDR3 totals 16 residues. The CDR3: CASSPGLSGGTDTQYF. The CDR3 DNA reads TGTGCCAGCTCACCGGGGCTCAGCGGGGGAACAGATACGCAGTATTTT. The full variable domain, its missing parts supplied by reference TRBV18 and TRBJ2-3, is NAGVMQNPRHLVRRRGQEARLRCSPMKGHSHVYWYRQLPEEGLKFMVYLQKENIIDESGMPKERFSAEFPKEGPSILRIQQVVRGDSAAYFCASSPGLSGGTDTQYFGPGTRLTVL.

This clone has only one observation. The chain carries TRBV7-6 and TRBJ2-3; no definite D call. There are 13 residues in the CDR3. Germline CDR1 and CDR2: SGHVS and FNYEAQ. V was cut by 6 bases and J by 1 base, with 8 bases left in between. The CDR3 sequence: CASSYGRTDTQYF. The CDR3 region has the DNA TGTGCCAGCAGTTACGGCCGCACAGATACGCAGTATTTT. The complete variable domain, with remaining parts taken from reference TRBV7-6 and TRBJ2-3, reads GAGVSQSPRYKVTKRGQDVALRCDPISGHVSLYWYRQALGQGPEFLTYFNYEAQQDKSGLPNDRFSAERPEGSISTLTIQRTEQRDSAMYRCASSYGRTDTQYFGPGTRLTVL.

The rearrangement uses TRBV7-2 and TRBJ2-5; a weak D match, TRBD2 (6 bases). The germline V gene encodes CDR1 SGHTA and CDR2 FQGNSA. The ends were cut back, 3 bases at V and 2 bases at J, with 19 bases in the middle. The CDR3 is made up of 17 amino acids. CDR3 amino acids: CASSFMGQRAPQETQYF. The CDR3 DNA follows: TGTGCCAGCAGCTTCATGGGCCAGCGGGCCCCACAAGAGACCCAGTACTTC. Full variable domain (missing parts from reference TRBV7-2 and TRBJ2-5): GAGVSQSPSNKVTEKGKDVELRCDPISGHTALYWYRQSLGQGLEFLIYFQGNSAPDKSGLPSDRFSAERTGGSVSTLTIQRTQQEDSAVYLCASSFMGQRAPQETQYFGPGTRLLVL.

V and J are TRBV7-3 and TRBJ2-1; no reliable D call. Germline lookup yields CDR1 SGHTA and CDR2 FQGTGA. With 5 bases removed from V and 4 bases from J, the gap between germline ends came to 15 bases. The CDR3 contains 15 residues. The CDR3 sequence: CASSPQIVAYNEQFF. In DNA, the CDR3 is TGTGCCAGCAGCCCCCAGATCGTAGCTTACAATGAGCAGTTCTTC.

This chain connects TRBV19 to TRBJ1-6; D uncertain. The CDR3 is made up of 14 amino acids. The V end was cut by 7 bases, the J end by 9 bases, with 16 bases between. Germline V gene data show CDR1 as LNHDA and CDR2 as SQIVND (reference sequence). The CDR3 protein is CASNPPGSGSPLHF. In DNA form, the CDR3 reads TGTGCCAGTAACCCACCCGGGTCGGGTTCACCCCTCCACTTT. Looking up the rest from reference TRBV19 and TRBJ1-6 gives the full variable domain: DGGITQSPKYLFRKEGQNVTLSCEQNLNHDAMYWYRQDPGQGLRLIYYSQIVNDFQKGDIAEGYSVSREKKESFPLTVTSAQKNPTAFYLCASNPPGSGSPLHFGNGTRLTVT.

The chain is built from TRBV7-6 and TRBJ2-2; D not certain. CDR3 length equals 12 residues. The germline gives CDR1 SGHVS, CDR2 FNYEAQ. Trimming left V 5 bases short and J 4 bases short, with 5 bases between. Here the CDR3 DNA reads TGTGCCAGCAGCCCATTCACCGGGGAGCTGTTTTTT. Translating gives CASSPFTGELFF.

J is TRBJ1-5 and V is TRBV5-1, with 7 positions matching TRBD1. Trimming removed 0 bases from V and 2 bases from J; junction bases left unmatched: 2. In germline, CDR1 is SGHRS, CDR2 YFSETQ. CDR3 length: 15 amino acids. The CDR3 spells CASSLGGQGNQPQHF. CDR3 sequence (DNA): TGCGCCAGCAGCTTGGGCGGACAGGGCAATCAGCCCCAGCATTTT.

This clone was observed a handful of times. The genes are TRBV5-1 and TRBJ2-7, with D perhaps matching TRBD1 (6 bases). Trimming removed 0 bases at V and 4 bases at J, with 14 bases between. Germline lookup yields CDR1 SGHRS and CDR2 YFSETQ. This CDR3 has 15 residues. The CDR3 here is CASSLAGTGRYEQYF. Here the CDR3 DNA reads TGCGCCAGCAGCTTGGCCGGTACAGGGCGTTACGAGCAGTACTTC.

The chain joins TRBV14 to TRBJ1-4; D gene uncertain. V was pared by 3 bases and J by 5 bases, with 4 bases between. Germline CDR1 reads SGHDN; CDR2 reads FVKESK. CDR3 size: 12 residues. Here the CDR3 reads CASSQGNEKLFF. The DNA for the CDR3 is TGTGCCAGCAGCCAGGGGAATGAAAAACTGTTTTTT.

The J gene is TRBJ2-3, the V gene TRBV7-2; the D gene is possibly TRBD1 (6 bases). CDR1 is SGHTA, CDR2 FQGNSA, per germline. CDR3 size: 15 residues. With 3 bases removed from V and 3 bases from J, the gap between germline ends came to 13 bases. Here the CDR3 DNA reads TGTGCCAGCAGCTTTCGTGGGGGCGCGACAGATACGCAGTATTTT. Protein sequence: CASSFRGGATDTQYF.

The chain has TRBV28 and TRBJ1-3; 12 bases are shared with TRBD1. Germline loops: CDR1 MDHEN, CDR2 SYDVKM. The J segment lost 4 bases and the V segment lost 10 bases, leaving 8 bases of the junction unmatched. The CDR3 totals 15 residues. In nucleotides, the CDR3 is TGTGCCACCTGGGACAGGGGGCCGGGAGGAAACACCATATATTTT. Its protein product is CATWDRGPGGNTIYF.

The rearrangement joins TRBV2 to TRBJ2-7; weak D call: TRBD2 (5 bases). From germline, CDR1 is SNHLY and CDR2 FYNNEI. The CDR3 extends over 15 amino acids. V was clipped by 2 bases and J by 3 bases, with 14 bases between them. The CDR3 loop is CASSESLARSYEQYF. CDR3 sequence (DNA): TGTGCCAGCAGTGAATCGTTAGCGAGAAGCTACGAGCAGTACTTC.

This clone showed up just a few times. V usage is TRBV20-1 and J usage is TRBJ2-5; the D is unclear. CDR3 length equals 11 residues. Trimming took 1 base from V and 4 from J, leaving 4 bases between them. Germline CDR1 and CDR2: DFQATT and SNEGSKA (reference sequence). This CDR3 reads CSARVAETQYF. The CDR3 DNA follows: TGCAGTGCTAGAGTTGCAGAGACCCAGTACTTC.

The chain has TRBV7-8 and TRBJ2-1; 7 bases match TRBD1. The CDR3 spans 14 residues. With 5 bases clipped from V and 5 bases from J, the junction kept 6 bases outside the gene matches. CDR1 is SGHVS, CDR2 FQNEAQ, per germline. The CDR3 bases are TGTGCCAGCAGCCTCCGGGACAGAAACAATGAGCAGTTCTTC. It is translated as CASSLRDRNNEQFF.

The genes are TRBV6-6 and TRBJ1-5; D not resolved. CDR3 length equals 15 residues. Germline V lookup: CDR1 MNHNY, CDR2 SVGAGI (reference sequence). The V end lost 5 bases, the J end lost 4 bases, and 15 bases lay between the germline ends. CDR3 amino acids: CASSPRRGINQPQHF. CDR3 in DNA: TGTGCCAGCAGTCCGCGCCGAGGTATTAATCAGCCCCAGCATTTT.

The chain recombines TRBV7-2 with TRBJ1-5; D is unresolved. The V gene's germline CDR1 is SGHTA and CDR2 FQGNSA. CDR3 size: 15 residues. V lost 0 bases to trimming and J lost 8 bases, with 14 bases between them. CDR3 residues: CASSLAGSFGEPQHF. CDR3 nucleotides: TGTGCCAGCAGCTTAGCGGGCTCCTTCGGGGAGCCCCAGCATTTT.

DNA of the CDR3: TGTGCCAGCAGCTTGGGGGGGTGGGGCGAGGATACGCAGTATTTT. Protein: CASSLGGWGEDTQYF. The chain uses TRBV7-7 and TRBJ2-3; 7 bases are shared with TRBD2. Germline assignment: CDR1 SSHAT and CDR2 FNYEAQ (reference sequence). Trimming cost V 3 bases and J 6 bases; bases outside gene matches: 9. CDR3 length: 15 residues.

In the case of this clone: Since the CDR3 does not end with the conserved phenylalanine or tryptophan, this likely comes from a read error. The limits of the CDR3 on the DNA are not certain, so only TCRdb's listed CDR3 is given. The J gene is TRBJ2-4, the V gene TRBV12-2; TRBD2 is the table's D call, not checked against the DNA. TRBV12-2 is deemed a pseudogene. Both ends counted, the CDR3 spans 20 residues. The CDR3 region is CASRLTRTVGKPLAKNIQYI.

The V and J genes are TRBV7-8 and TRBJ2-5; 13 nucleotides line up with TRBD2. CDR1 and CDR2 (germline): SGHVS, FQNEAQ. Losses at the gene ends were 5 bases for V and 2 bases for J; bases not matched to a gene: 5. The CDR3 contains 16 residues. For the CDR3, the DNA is TGTGCCAGCAGCCCAACTAGCGGGGGGGGACAAGAGACCCAGTACTTC. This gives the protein CASSPTSGGGQETQYF.

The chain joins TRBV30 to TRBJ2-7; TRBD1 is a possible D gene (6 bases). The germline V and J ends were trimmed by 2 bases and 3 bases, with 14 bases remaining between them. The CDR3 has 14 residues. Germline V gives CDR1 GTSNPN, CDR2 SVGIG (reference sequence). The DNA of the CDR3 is TGTGCCTGGAGTCCGAGAACCAGGGGCTACGAGCAGTACTTC. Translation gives CAWSPRTRGYEQYF.

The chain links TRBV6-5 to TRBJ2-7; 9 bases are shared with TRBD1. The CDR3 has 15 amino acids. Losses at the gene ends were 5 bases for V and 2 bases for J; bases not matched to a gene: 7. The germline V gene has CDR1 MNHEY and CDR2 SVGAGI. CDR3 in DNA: TGTGCCAGCAGTCTTGGGACAGGGACTCCCTACGAGCAGTACTTC. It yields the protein CASSLGTGTPYEQYF.